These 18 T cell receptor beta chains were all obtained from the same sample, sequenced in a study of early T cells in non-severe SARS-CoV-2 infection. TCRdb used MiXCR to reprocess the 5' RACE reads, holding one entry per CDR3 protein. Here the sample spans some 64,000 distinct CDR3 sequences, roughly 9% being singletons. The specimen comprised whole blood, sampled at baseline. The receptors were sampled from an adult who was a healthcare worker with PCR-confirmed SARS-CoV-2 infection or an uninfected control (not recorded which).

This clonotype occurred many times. CDR3 amino acids: CSVGWITEAFF. Here the CDR3 DNA reads TGCAGCGTTGGATGGATCACTGAAGCTTTCTTT. The V and J genes are TRBV29-1 and TRBJ1-1; D not certain. Germline CDR1 reads SQVTM; CDR2 reads ANQGSEA. With 4 bases removed from V and 4 bases from J, the gap between germline ends came to 7 bases. This CDR3 region has 11 residues.

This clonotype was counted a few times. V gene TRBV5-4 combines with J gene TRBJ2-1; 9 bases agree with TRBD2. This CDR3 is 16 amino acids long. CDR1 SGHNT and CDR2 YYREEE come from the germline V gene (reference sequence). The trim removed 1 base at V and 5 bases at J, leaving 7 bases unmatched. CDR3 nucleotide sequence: TGTGCCAGCAGCTTGCCTGGCGGGAGGGCCGACAATGAGCAGTTCTTC. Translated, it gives CASSLPGGRADNEQFF.

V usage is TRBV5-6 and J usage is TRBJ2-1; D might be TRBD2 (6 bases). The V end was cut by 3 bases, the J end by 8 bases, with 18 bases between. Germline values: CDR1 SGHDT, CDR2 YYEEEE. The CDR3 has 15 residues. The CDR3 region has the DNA TGTGCCAGCAGCTATGTTACGACTAGAGAGGATGAGCAGTTCTTC. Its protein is CASSYVTTREDEQFF.

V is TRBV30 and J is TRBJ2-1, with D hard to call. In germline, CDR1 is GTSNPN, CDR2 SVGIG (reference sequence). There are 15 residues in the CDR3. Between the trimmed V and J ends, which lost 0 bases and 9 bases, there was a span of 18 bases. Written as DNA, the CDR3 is TGTGCCTGGAGTGTAGCGTGGTTAGCTCCACCTGAGCAGTTCTTC. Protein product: CAWSVAWLAPPEQFF. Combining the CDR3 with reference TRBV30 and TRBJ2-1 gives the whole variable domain SQTIHQWPATLVQPVGSPLSLECTVEGTSNPNLYWYRQAAGRGLQLLFYSVGIGQISSEVPQNLSASRPQDRQFILSSKKLLLSDSGFYLCAWSVAWLAPPEQFFGPGTRLTVL.

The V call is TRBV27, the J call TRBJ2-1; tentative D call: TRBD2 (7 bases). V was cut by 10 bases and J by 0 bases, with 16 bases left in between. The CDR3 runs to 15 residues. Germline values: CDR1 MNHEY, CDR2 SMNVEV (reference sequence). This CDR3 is CATTRGGSSYNEQFF. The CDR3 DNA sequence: TGTGCCACCACTAGGGGGGGGAGCTCCTACAATGAGCAGTTCTTC.

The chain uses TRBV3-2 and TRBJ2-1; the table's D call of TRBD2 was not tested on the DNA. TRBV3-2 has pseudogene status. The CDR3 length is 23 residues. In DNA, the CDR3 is TGTGCCAGCAGCCAAGATCCCGGCGGGGGCACGGGACTAGCGAATTTTTCCTACAATGAGCAGTTCTTC. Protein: CASSQDPGGGTGLANFSYNEQFF.

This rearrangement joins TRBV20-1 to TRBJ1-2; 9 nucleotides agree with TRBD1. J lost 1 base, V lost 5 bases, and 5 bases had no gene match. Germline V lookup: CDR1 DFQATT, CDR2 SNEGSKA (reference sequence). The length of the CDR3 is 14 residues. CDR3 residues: CSAEDRGDNYGYTF. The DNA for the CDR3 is TGCAGTGCTGAGGACAGGGGTGATAACTATGGCTACACCTTC.

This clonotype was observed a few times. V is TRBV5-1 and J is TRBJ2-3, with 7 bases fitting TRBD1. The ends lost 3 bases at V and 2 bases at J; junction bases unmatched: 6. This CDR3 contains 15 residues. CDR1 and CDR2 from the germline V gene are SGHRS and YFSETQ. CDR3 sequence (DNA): TGCGCCAGCAGCTCGACAGGGAAGATCACAGATACGCAGTATTTT. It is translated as CASSSTGKITDTQYF.

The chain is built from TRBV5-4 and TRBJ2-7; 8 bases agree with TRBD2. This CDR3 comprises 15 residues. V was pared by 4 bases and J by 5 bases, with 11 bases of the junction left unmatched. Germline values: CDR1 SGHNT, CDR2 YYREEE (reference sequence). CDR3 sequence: CASSPSGGRIDEQYF. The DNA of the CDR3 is TGTGCCAGCAGCCCCTCCGGCGGGAGGATCGACGAGCAGTACTTC.

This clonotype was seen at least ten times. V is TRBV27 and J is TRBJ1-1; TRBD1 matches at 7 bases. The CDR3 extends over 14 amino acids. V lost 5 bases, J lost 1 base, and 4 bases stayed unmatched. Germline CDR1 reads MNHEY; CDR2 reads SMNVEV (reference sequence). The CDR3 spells CASSLDRRNTEAFF. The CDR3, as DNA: TGTGCCAGCAGTCTGGACAGGAGGAACACTGAAGCTTTCTTT.

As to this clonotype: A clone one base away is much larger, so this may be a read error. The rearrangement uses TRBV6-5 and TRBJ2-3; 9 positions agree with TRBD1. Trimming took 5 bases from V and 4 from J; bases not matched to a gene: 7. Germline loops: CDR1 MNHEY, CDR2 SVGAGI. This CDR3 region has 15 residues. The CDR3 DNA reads TGTGCCAGCAGTCTTCGGGACAGGGTGTCAGATACGCAGTATTTT. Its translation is CASSLRDRVSDTQYF.

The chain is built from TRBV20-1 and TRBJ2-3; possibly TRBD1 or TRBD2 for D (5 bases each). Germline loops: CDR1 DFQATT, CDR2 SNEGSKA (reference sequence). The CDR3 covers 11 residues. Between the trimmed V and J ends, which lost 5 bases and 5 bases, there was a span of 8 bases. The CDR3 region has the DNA TGCAGTGCTGGGGGTGGAGATACGCAGTATTTT. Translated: CSAGGGDTQYF.

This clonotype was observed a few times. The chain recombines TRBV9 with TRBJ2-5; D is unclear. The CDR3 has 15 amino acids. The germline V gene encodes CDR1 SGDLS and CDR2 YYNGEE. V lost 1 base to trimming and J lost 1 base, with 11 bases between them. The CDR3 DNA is TGTGCCAGCAGCGTACGGGTGGGCCCCCAAGAGACCCAGTACTTC. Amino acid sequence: CASSVRVGPQETQYF.

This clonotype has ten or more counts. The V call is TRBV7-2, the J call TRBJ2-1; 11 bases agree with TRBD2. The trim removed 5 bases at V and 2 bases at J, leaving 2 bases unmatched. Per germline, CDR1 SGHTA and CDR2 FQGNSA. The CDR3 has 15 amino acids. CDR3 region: CASSRLAGTYNEQFF. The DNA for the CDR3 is TGTGCCAGCAGCCGACTAGCGGGGACCTACAATGAGCAGTTCTTC.

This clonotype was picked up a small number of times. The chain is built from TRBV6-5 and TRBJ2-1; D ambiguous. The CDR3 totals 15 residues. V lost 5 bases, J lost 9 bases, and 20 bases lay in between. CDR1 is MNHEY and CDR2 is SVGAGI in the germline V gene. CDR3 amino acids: CASSPAGPRSIEQFF. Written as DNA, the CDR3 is TGTGCCAGCAGTCCTGCCGGACCCCGTTCGATTGAGCAGTTCTTC.

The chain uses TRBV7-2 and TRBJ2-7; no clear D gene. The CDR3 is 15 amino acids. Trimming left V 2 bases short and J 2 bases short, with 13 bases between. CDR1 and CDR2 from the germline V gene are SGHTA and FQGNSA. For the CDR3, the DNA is TGTGCCAGCAGCTTAAAAGGGCCGGTTACCTACGAGCAGTACTTC. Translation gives CASSLKGPVTYEQYF.

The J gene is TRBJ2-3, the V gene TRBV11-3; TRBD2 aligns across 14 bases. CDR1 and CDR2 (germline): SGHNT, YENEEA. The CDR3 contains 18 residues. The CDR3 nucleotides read TGTGCAGGGAGCCACACCGGGACTAGCGGGAGAAGCACAGATACGCAGTATTTT. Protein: CAGSHTGTSGRSTDTQYF.

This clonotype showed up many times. The CDR3 nucleotides read TGTGCCAGCAGCCCCTCCTCCTTTAATTCAGGGGGAGAGACCCAGTACTTC. Translation: CASSPSSFNSGGETQYF. This chain connects TRBV11-2 to TRBJ2-5; 7 bases are shared with TRBD1. The CDR3 is made up of 17 amino acids. V trimming: 5 bases; J trimming: 4 bases; junction bases outside the gene matches: 16. Looked up from germline, CDR1 is SGHAT and CDR2 is FQNNGV.